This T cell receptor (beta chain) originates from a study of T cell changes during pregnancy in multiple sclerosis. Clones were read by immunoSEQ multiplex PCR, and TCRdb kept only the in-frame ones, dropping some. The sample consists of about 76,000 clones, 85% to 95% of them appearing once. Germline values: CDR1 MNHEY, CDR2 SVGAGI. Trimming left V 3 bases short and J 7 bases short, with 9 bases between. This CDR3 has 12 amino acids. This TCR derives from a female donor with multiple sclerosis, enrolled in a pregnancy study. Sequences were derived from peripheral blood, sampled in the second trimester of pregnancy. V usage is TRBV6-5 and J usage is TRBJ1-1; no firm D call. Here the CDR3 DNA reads TGTGCCAGCAGTTATTCGTCAGGTGAAGCTTTCTTT. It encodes CASSYSSGEAFF.